This T cell receptor beta chain was sequenced for a study of blood T cell repertoires in COVID-19. Across the whole study: Collection of acute and convalescent COVID-19 samples took place in the United States, Italy and Spain. PBMCs, B-cell-depleted T cells, or T cells provided the cDNA or gDNA that made up the material.

Germline CDR1 reads LNHDA; CDR2 reads SQIVND (reference sequence). The V gene lost 4 bases and the J gene lost 9 bases, with 22 bases spanning the gap. The CDR3 loop spans 17 amino acids. Produced via immunoSEQ multiplex PCR; TCRdb's table is partial and in-frame only. The data contain some 200,000 clones, just under 85% of them singletons. The genes are TRBV19 and TRBJ1-6; a weak D match, TRBD1 (6 bases). The receptor comes from a woman between 45 and 60 years old with active or convalescent COVID-19. The material sequenced was peripheral blood. CDR3 residues: CASSTAGGAGSSSPLHF. CDR3 DNA: TGTGCCAGTAGTACCGCCGGGGGGGCAGGGTCGAGTTCACCCCTCCACTTT.